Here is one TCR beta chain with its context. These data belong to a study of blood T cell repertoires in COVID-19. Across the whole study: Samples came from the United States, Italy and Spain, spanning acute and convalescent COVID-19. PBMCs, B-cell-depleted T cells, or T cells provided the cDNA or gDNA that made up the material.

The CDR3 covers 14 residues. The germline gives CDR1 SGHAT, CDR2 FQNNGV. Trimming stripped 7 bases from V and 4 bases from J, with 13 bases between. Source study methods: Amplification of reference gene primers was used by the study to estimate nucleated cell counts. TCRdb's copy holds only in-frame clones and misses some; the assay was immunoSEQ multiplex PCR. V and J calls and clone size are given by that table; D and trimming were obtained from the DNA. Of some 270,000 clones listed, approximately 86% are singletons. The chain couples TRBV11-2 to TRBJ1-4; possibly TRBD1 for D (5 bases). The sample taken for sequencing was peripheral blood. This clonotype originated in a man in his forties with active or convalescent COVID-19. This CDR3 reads CASTLDTYNEKLFF. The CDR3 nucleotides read TGTGCCAGCACCCTGGACACCTATAATGAAAAACTGTTTTTT.